This T cell receptor beta chain was captured by sequencing in a study of technical replicates of blood from a few donors. The CDR3 is made up of 15 amino acids. J lost 1 base, V lost 2 bases, and 3 bases had no gene match. CDR1 and CDR2 (germline): MDHEN, SYDVKM. Produced via immunoSEQ multiplex PCR; TCRdb's table is partial and in-frame only. This sample has approximately 82,000 clones, with about 91% found just once. This rearrangement joins TRBV28 to TRBJ2-3; TRBD2 matches at 7 bases. This clonotype originated in a human donor in good health. Some clones in this sample may be carry-over from other donors' samples. Material: T cells isolated from PBMCs. CDR3: CASSLAGERTDTQYF. The CDR3 DNA is TGTGCCAGCAGTTTAGCGGGAGAGCGCACAGATACGCAGTATTTT.